This T cell receptor (beta chain) was observed in a study of blood T cell repertoires in COVID-19. As for the study in general: PBMCs, B-cell-depleted T cells, or T cells were the source of the cDNA or gDNA that made up the material.

This CDR3 is built from 14 residues. Germline lookup yields CDR1 SGHDT and CDR2 YYEEEE. Trimming at V came to 4 bases and at J to 2 bases, leaving 4 bases not matched to a gene. Here immunoSEQ multiplex PCR was the method, and the copy in TCRdb shows in-frame clones only, minus some. The repertoire has a few hundred thousand clones, almost 90% of them found once; the top ten carry 2.5% to 3%. Regarding this clone: The sample holds other DNA sequences that translate to the same CDR3.

The source is a woman younger than 45 with COVID-19, enrolled during active disease. This rearrangement joins TRBV5-6 to TRBJ2-7; 9 positions agree with TRBD1. The sequenced sample consisted of peripheral blood. CDR3 DNA: TGTGCCAGCAGCCTGACAGGGGGTACCTACGAGCAGTACTTC. Its translation is CASSLTGGTYEQYF.